Listed here are 30 T cell receptor beta chains from one sample, sequenced in a study of control samples from healthy donors and cancer patients. The protocol was immunoSEQ multiplex PCR, while the TCRdb copy is restricted to in-frame clones and leaves out a portion. The profile covers just under 75,000 clones, with about 88% appearing a single time and approximately 3.6% taken by the ten largest. Specimen: blood. These receptors originate from a woman aged 50 to 60 in good health.

This sequence joins TRBV28 and TRBJ1-4, with a weak D call TRBD1 (6 bases). The germline V and J ends were trimmed by 1 base and 7 bases, with 7 bases remaining between them. The CDR3 has 13 amino acids. Germline V gene sequence: CDR1 MDHEN, CDR2 SYDVKM. The CDR3 is CASSLLGAEKLFF. The CDR3 coding sequence is TGTGCCAGCAGTTTATTGGGGGCTGAAAAACTGTTTTTT.

V usage is TRBV19 and J usage is TRBJ2-1, with 7 bases that match TRBD2. The V gene end was trimmed by 2 bases and the J gene end by 2 bases; junction bases not matched to a gene: 9. Germline lookup yields CDR1 LNHDA and CDR2 SQIVND (reference sequence). The CDR3 sequence is 17 residues long. The CDR3 bases are TGTGCCAGTAGTATATTCCCCGGGGGAGGGGCCTACAATGAGCAGTTCTTC. Amino acids: CASSIFPGGGAYNEQFF. The variable domain in full, completed from reference TRBV19 and TRBJ2-1, reads DGGITQSPKYLFRKEGQNVTLSCEQNLNHDAMYWYRQDPGQGLRLIYYSQIVNDFQKGDIAEGYSVSREKKESFPLTVTSAQKNPTAFYLCASSIFPGGGAYNEQFFGPGTRLTVL.

The chain joins TRBV7-2 to TRBJ2-1; either TRBD1 or TRBD2 may fit D (5 bases each). The CDR3 is 13 residues long. With 5 bases removed from V and 4 bases from J, the gap between germline ends came to 9 bases. In germline, CDR1 is SGHTA, CDR2 FQGNSA. CDR3 loop: CASSRDVYNEQFF. Written as DNA, the CDR3 is TGTGCCAGCAGCAGGGACGTTTACAATGAGCAGTTCTTC.

The chain employs TRBV3-1 (or the pseudogene TRBV3-2) and TRBJ1-5; D might be TRBD1 (5 bases). The germline CDR1 and CDR2 sequences are LGHDT and YNNKEL (reference sequence). This CDR3 is built from 15 residues. Trimming cost V 1 base and J 6 bases, with 13 bases left between them. In DNA, the CDR3 is TGTGCCAGCAGCCAAGTACCCCAGGGTGGTCAGCCCCAGCATTTT. Its protein is CASSQVPQGGQPQHF.

This chain uses TRBV6-6 with TRBJ2-7; D gene ambiguous. The CDR3 consists of 14 residues. V was trimmed by 6 bases and J by 2 bases, leaving 14 bases between them. The germline gives CDR1 MNHNY, CDR2 SVGAGI (reference sequence). CDR3 loop: CASRGLAGTYEQYF. The CDR3 nucleotides read TGTGCCAGCAGAGGGCTTGCTGGCACCTACGAGCAGTACTTC.

This chain connects TRBV15 to TRBJ1-5, with 8 bases lining up with TRBD1. The V gene end was trimmed by 3 bases and the J gene end by 5 bases; junction bases not matched to a gene: 9. CDR1 is LNHNV and CDR2 is YYDKDF in the germline V gene (reference sequence). CDR3 length: 16 amino acids. CDR3 coding DNA: TGTGCCACCAGCAGCGTCGGACAGGGCCCCGATCAGCCCCAGCATTTT. It specifies CATSSVGQGPDQPQHF.

This clone was seen only a few times. The CDR3: CASSLVGGEKLFF. The CDR3 DNA follows: TGTGCCAGCAGCTTAGTTGGGGGAGAAAAACTGTTTTTT. V is TRBV7-9 and J is TRBJ1-4; D might be TRBD1 (5 bases). The V gene lost 1 base and the J gene lost 8 bases, with 8 bases spanning the gap. Germline V gives CDR1 SEHNR, CDR2 FQNEAQ (reference sequence). The CDR3 runs 13 residues.

J is TRBJ2-7 and V is TRBV28; the D call may be TRBD1 or TRBD2 (5 bases each). Germline-derived CDR1 and CDR2 are MDHEN and SYDVKM. The CDR3 spans 15 residues. V was trimmed by 5 bases and J by 3 bases, leaving 17 bases between them. The CDR3 reads CASSTTGTGNYEQYF. The DNA for the CDR3 is TGTGCCAGCAGTACCACCGGGACGGGGAACTACGAGCAGTACTTC.

Here the CDR3 reads CASSPGQGNQPQHF. In nucleotides, the CDR3 is TGTGCCAGCAGCCCAGGACAGGGCAATCAGCCCCAGCATTTT. This chain connects TRBV5-4 to TRBJ1-5; 7 nucleotides match TRBD1. Germline assignment: CDR1 SGHNT and CDR2 YYREEE (reference sequence). V shed 4 bases, J shed 2 bases, and the junction held 3 bases outside the gene matches. This CDR3 comprises 14 residues.

This clone has more than one count but fewer than ten. The genes are TRBV2 and TRBJ2-1; D is tentatively TRBD1 or TRBD2 (6 bases each). This CDR3 region has 12 residues. V gave up 5 bases and J gave up 9 bases, with 11 bases separating them. CDR1 is SNHLY and CDR2 is FYNNEI in the germline V gene. The DNA for the CDR3 is TGTGCCAGCAGTCGGGGGCCGGGTGAGCAGTTCTTC. Protein: CASSRGPGEQFF.

The chain employs TRBV28 and TRBJ2-7, with D perhaps TRBD2 (5 bases). Looked up from germline, CDR1 is MDHEN and CDR2 is SYDVKM. The CDR3 sequence is 15 residues long. The germline V and J ends were trimmed by 3 bases and 2 bases, with 14 bases remaining between them. The CDR3, as DNA: TGTGCCAGCAGTTTGAGGGCAGTACCTGCCTACGAGCAGTACTTC. Translation gives CASSLRAVPAYEQYF.

The rearrangement joins TRBV14 to TRBJ2-1, with 8 bases matching TRBD2. J was trimmed by 8 bases and V by 2 bases; bases with no gene match: 8. The CDR3 consists of 15 residues. The germline CDR1 and CDR2 sequences are SGHDN and FVKESK. The CDR3 protein is CASSQRSGNWDEQFF. CDR3 sequence (DNA): TGTGCCAGCAGCCAACGTAGCGGGAACTGGGATGAGCAGTTCTTC.

The chain employs TRBV6-5 and TRBJ2-3; D might be TRBD1 (5 bases). V lost 0 bases and J lost 1, with 8 bases in between. This CDR3 region has 15 residues. Germline V gene data show CDR1 as MNHEY and CDR2 as SVGAGI. CDR3 in amino acids: CASSYSVGGTDTQYF. CDR3 coding DNA: TGTGCCAGCAGTTACTCAGTAGGGGGCACAGATACGCAGTATTTT.

In nucleotides, the CDR3 is TGTGCCAGCAGCAGGGTTAATGAAAAACTGTTTTTT. It is translated as CASSRVNEKLFF. The chain links TRBV6-5 to TRBJ1-4; weak D call: TRBD1 (5 bases). The CDR3 extends over 12 amino acids. V lost 6 bases and J lost 4, with 6 bases in between. CDR1 is MNHEY and CDR2 is SVGAGI in the germline V gene.

The V call is TRBV3-1 (or the pseudogene TRBV3-2), the J call TRBJ2-1; 8 nucleotides align to TRBD2. This CDR3 contains 16 residues. V gave up 4 bases and J gave up 6 bases; unmatched junction bases: 11. Germline V gives CDR1 LGHDT, CDR2 YNNKEL (reference sequence). CDR3 loop: CASSRIIAGNVNEQFF. The CDR3 bases are TGTGCCAGCAGCCGGATTATAGCGGGAAACGTCAATGAGCAGTTCTTC.

This chain links TRBV4-2 with TRBJ2-5; the D gene is possibly TRBD2 (7 bases). The CDR3 spans 15 residues. With 1 base removed from V and 4 bases from J, the gap between germline ends came to 13 bases. The germline gives CDR1 LGHNA, CDR2 YNFKEQ. CDR3 nucleotide sequence: TGTGCCAGCAGCCAAGGGGAGGGGGGGTTAGAGACCCAGTACTTC. This sequence encodes CASSQGEGGLETQYF.

The rearrangement joins TRBV6-1 to TRBJ1-3; 8 bases are shared with TRBD1. Germline V gene sequence: CDR1 MNHNS, CDR2 SASEGT. This CDR3 spans 20 amino acids. The ends lost 2 bases at V and 4 bases at J; junction bases unmatched: 19. The CDR3 sequence: CASSEWLLWQGALAGNTIYF. DNA of the CDR3: TGTGCCAGCAGTGAATGGTTACTTTGGCAGGGGGCCTTAGCGGGAAACACCATATATTTT.

The rearrangement joins TRBV5-1 to TRBJ2-7, with 11 nucleotides matching TRBD2. The V segment lost 5 bases and the J segment 0 bases; nucleotides outside the gene matches: 4. This CDR3 is 15 amino acids long. Germline lookup yields CDR1 SGHRS and CDR2 YFSETQ. The DNA for the CDR3 is TGCGCCAGCAGGGAAACTAGCGGGAGCTCCTACGAGCAGTACTTC. Its translation: CASRETSGSSYEQYF.

The chain combines TRBV6-5 with TRBJ2-7; D unclear. The germline CDR1 and CDR2 sequences are MNHEY and SVGAGI. The CDR3 sequence is 13 residues long. V lost 6 bases and J lost 0, with 9 bases in between. The CDR3 region is CASRPTNSYEQYF. In DNA form, the CDR3 reads TGTGCCAGCAGGCCCACTAACTCCTACGAGCAGTACTTC.

The chain uses TRBV7-8 and TRBJ2-2, with TRBD1 as a possible D gene (5 bases). The CDR3 runs to 15 residues. The germline CDR1 and CDR2 sequences are SGHVS and FQNEAQ. V lost 2 bases and J lost 2, with 9 bases in between. The CDR3, as DNA: TGTGCCAGCAGCTTACAAACAGGAAACACCGGGGAGCTGTTTTTT. This gives the protein CASSLQTGNTGELFF. Together with reference TRBV7-8 and TRBJ2-2, the CDR3 gives the full variable domain: GAGVSQSPRYKVAKRGQDVALRCDPISGHVSLFWYQQALGQGPEFLTYFQNEAQLDKSGLPSDRFFAERPEGSVSTLKIQRTQQEDSAVYLCASSLQTGNTGELFFGEGSRLTVL.

This chain joins TRBV6-5 and TRBJ2-3; 7 bases map to TRBD2. Germline trimming cut 8 bases from V and 5 bases from J; bases unmatched to any gene: 13. CDR3 length equals 15 residues. Per the germline V gene, CDR1 is MNHEY and CDR2 is SVGAGI. CDR3 protein: CASRGRDYSKDTQYF. CDR3 nucleotide sequence: TGTGCCAGCCGGGGCCGGGACTATTCGAAAGATACGCAGTATTTT.

This clone was counted once. The chain recombines TRBV6-4 with TRBJ1-2; TRBD1 matches at 9 bases. Germline-derived CDR1 and CDR2 are MRHNA and SNTAGT. This CDR3 has 16 amino acids. Unmatched junction bases numbered 8, after V lost 5 bases and J lost 1 base. CDR3 DNA sequence: TGTGCCAGCAGTTTCGGAACGGGACAGGGTAACTATGGCTACACCTTC. Protein sequence: CASSFGTGQGNYGYTF.

The chain links TRBV18 to TRBJ2-7, with TRBD2 identical over 7 bases. Trimming took 6 bases from V and 0 from J; bases not matched to a gene: 8. Germline assignment: CDR1 KGHSH and CDR2 LQKENI. CDR3 length: 15 amino acids. The CDR3 DNA reads as TGTGCCAGCTCCCGCACTAGCGAGAGCTCCTACGAGCAGTACTTC. Its translation: CASSRTSESSYEQYF.

This clone was detected only once. The chain has TRBV21-1 and TRBJ2-6. TRBV21-1 is labeled a pseudogene. The CDR3 extends over 16 amino acids. CDR3 in amino acids: CASSKAPPSGANVLTF. The DNA of the CDR3 is TGTGCCAGCAGCAAAGCTCCCCCCTCTGGGGCCAACGTCCTGACTTTC.

The CDR3 DNA follows: TGTGCCAGCAGTGCTCTCTGGGAGACCCAGTACTTC. Amino acids: CASSALWETQYF. The chain is built from TRBV12-3 or TRBV12-4 and TRBJ2-5; no firm D call. This CDR3 region has 12 residues. Trimming took off 5 bases at V and 5 bases at J, with 9 bases between the two ends.

As concerns this clone: The same CDR3 can be traced to other DNA sequences in this sample. This chain connects TRBV20-1 to TRBJ1-5, with D unresolved. Germline V gene data show CDR1 as DFQATT and CDR2 as SNEGSKA (reference sequence). The CDR3 has 11 amino acids. V was shortened by 5 bases and J by 3 bases, with 5 bases between the two germline ends. The DNA for the CDR3 is TGCAGTGCTTCCCCCAATCAGCCCCAGCATTTT. It is translated as CSASPNQPQHF.

The chain employs TRBV28 and TRBJ1-2, with TRBD1 as a possible D gene (5 bases). Trimming cost V 6 bases and J 8 bases, with 16 bases left between them. In germline, CDR1 is MDHEN, CDR2 SYDVKM. This CDR3 region has 13 residues. The DNA for the CDR3 is TGTGCCAGCAGGCCCACAGCCGGGGACGGCTACACCTTC. This sequence encodes CASRPTAGDGYTF.

The J gene is TRBJ2-7, the V gene TRBV7-2, with 8 positions matching TRBD1. The CDR3 extends over 17 amino acids. V lost 1 base, J lost 3 bases, and 11 bases stayed unmatched. In germline, CDR1 is SGHTA, CDR2 FQGNSA. CDR3 in amino acids: CASSLGYGTGGNYEQYF. For the CDR3, the DNA is TGTGCCAGCAGCTTAGGATACGGAACAGGGGGGAACTACGAGCAGTACTTC.

The chain carries TRBV19 and TRBJ2-6; D may be TRBD2 (6 bases). The germline gives CDR1 LNHDA, CDR2 SQIVND (reference sequence). V was pared by 6 bases and J by 4 bases, with 13 bases between. The length of the CDR3 is 15 residues. CDR3 sequence (DNA): TGTGCCAGTAGCTCTCGGGGGTCAGGGGCCAACGTCCTGACTTTC. This codes for CASSSRGSGANVLTF.

The chain uses TRBV3-1 (or the pseudogene TRBV3-2) and TRBJ1-4; D is ambiguous. CDR1 is LGHDT, CDR2 YNNKEL, per germline (reference sequence). V lost 6 bases and J 6 bases, leaving 11 bases between the germline ends. There are 13 residues in the CDR3. CDR3 sequence reads: CASSLGGDEKLFF. Written as DNA, the CDR3 is TGTGCCAGCAGTCTCGGAGGAGATGAAAAACTGTTTTTT.